This T cell receptor beta chain was sequenced during a study of identical twins (dated by TCRdb to the mid-2010s). Turning to the overall study: TCR alpha and beta repertoires from monozygotic twins, unrelated adults of various ages and cord blood were deep-sequenced to test whether fetal clonotypes persist. To rule out contamination, the twin experiments were replicated at different times with different library preparation protocols.

There are many counts of this clonotype. The target of this receptor is not known. Base qualities were left out, and no much larger clone turns up one base away. The study at large found these results: Zero-insertion analyses could be partly confounded by invariant T cells such as MAIT and iNKT, although diverse VJ usage argued against such confounding for most clonotypes. Because the same donors could not be followed over many years, the conclusions depended on cross-sectional statistical analysis. Out-of-frame TCR alpha sequences shared between twins showed an excess of low generation-probability sequences compared with coincidental sharing between unrelated individuals. Abundant cord blood beta clonotypes had fewer insertions, young adult naive repertoires showed a similar but weaker trend, and memory repertoires showed no such trend. The excess sharing between twins in beta out-of-frame sequences was weaker because fewer shared sequences reduced the signal-to-noise ratio. Recombination models systematically underestimated out-of-frame TCR alpha sharing in monozygotic twins but agreed with sharing between unrelated individuals.

Receptor libraries were prepared by 5' RACE. Data came from an Illumina HiSeq 2000. A universal primer binding site was added through template switching, and the final cDNA carried a unique molecular identifier so that TCR cDNA molecules could be counted accurately. First-strand cDNA for TCR alpha and beta chains was synthesized from specific primers in the conserved constant-segment region. Each cDNA library was double barcoded, with a SMART-Mk sample barcode plus Illumina barcodes, to control for contamination. TruSeq adapter sequences and Illumina sample barcodes were added in two successive PCR steps. TCR alpha and beta cDNA libraries were sequenced on the Illumina HiSeq platform with custom primers. As for the authors' bioinformatics: Raw reads were processed with MiGEC to extract unique molecular identifiers, and MiXCR was used to determine CDR3 positions. For each individual, recombination models were inferred using an EM algorithm with the repgenHMM and IGoR tools. Shared clonotype analysis was performed with the tcR package in R, normalizing sharing by the product of cloneset sizes. Out-of-frame nonproductive sequences were analyzed to study raw recombination free of thymic and clonal selection effects. TCRdb reprocessed the public reads (quality trimming at Q25 with fastp, clone calling with MiXCR) and kept in-frame beta chains. Here each entry gathers all rows of one CDR3 protein and keeps the most common genes and DNA. The V and J calls, along with clone size, are taken from TCRdb and not from the paper's own processing. This sample has hundreds of thousands of distinct CDR3 sequences in its table, and approximately 6.1% of those were observed once. The biggest ten clones account for under 2% of the sample.

CDR3 length: 14 amino acids, cysteine to phenylalanine. The kept DNA is CDR3 alone, 42 bases in frame from the first base. V drops 3 bases and J drops 5 bases, leaving 16 bases in between. Looking up the germline V gene (reference sequence) yields CDR1 DFQATT and CDR2 SNEGSKA. All donors were healthy Caucasians. Three unrelated non-twin adults were also sequenced: a male aged 18 to 30, a male aged 50 to 59 and a female aged 50 to 59. Using Miltenyi CD45RO+ enrichment and human naive T-cell isolation kits, memory (CD45RO+) and naive T cells were isolated from PBMC. The TCR comes from a man between 18 and 35 years old in good health. In this chain, TRBV20-1 is recombined with TRBJ2-5; the D gene assignment is ambiguous. The source material was naive T cells sorted from blood. Reading the label with the study, this specimen's cell subset or site is: cells isolated with a human naive T-cell isolation kit. In nucleotide form, the sequence is TGCAGTGCTAGTCTAACAGTCCCCGGGGAGACCCAGTACTTC. The encoded protein is CSASLTVPGETQYF.